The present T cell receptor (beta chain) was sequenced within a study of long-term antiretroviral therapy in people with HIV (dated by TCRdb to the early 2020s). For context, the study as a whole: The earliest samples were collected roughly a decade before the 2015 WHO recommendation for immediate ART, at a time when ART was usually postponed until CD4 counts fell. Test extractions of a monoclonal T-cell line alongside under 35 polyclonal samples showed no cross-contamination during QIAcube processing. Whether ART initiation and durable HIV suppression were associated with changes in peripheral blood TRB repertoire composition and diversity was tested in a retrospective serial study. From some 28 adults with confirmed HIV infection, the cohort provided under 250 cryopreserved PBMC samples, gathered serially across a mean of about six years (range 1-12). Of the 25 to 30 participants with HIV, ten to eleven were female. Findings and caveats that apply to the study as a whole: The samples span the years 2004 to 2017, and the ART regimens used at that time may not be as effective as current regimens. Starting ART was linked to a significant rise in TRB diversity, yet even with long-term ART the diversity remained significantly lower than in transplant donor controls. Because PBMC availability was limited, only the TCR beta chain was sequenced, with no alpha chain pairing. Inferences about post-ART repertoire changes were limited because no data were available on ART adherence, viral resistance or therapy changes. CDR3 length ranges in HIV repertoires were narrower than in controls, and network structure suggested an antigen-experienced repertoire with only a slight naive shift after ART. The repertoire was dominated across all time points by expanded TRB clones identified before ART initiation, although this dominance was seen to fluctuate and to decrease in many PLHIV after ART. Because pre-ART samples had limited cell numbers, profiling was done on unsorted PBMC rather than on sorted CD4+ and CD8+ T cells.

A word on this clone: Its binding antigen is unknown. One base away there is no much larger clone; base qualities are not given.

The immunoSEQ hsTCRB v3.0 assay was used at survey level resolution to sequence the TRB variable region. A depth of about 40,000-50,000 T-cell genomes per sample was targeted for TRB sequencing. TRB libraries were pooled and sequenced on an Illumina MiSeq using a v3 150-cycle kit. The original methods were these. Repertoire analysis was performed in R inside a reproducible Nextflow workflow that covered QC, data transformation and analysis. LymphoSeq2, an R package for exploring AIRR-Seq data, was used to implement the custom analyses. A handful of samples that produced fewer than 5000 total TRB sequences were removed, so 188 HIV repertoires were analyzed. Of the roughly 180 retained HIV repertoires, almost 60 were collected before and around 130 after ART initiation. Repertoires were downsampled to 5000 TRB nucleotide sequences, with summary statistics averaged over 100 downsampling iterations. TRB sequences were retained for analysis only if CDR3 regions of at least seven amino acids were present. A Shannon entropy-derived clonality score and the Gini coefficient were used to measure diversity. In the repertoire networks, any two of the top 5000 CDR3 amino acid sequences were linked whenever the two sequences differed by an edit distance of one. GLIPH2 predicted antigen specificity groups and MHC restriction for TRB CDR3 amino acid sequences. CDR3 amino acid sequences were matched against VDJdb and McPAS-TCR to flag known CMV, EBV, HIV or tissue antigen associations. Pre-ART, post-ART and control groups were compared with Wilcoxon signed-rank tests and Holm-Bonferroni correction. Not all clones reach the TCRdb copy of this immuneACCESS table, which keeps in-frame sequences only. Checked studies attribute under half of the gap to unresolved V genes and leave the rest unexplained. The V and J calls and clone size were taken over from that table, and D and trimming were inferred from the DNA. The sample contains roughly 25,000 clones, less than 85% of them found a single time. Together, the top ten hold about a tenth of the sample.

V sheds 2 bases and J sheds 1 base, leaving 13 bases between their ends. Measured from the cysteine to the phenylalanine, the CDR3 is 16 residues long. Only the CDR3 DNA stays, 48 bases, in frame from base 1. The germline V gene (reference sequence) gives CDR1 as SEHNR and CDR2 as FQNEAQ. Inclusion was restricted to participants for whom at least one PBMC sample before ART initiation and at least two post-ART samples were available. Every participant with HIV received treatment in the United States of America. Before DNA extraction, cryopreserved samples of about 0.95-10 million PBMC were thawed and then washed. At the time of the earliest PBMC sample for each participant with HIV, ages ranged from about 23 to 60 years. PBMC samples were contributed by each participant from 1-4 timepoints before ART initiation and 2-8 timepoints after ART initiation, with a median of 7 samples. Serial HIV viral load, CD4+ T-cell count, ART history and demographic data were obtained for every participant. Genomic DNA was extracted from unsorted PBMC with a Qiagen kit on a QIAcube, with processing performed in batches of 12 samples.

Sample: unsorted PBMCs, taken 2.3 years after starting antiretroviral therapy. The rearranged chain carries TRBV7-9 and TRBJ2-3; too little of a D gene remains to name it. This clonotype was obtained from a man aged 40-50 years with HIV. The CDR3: CASSLNSPGRTDTQYF. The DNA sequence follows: TGTGCCAGCAGCTTAAATTCCCCGGGCCGCACAGATACGCAGTATTTT.